The 32 T cell receptor beta chains presented below share a single source sample, sequenced in a study of naive and memory T cell subsets. The beta constant-region primer was an equimolar mix of two oligonucleotides covering TRBC1 and TRBC2. One entry per CDR3 protein results from TCRdb running MiXCR on the UMI-ligation and nested PCR reads. The data show 140,000 to 150,000 distinct CDR3 sequences, about 18% seen once. Sequenced: naive CD4+ T cells from blood. The receptor set was obtained from a human donor in good health.

This clonotype was picked up a small number of times. This chain connects TRBV18 to TRBJ2-1; 8 bases are shared with TRBD2. The trim removed 4 bases at V and 2 bases at J, leaving 7 bases unmatched. Germline CDR1 and CDR2: KGHSH and LQKENI. This CDR3 comprises 16 residues. In DNA, the CDR3 is TGTGCCAGCTCACGGGCTGCGGGAGGAACCTACAATGAGCAGTTCTTC. Its translation: CASSRAAGGTYNEQFF.

The V gene is TRBV7-9, the J gene TRBJ2-1, with 8 positions matching TRBD2. The CDR3 sequence is 13 residues long. In germline, CDR1 is SEHNR, CDR2 FQNEAQ (reference sequence). V shed 5 bases, J shed 6 bases, and the junction held 3 bases outside the gene matches. This CDR3 reads CASSLTSVNEQFF. Here the CDR3 DNA reads TGTGCCAGCAGCCTGACTAGCGTCAATGAGCAGTTCTTC.

This clonotype was found many times. CDR3 amino acids: CSAGPKGNIQYF. The CDR3 coding sequence is TGCAGTGCCGGCCCCAAGGGGAACATTCAGTACTTC. This chain uses TRBV20-1 with TRBJ2-4, with D possibly TRBD1 on 5 matching bases. The CDR3 is 12 amino acids. Deletions cut 6 bases from V and 7 bases from J, with 13 bases between. The V gene's germline CDR1 is DFQATT and CDR2 SNEGSKA (reference sequence).

This rearrangement joins TRBV5-1 to TRBJ2-1, with D tentatively TRBD2 (5 bases). The V end lost 4 bases, the J end lost 0 bases, and 17 bases lay between the germline ends. The CDR3 contains 17 residues. Germline CDR1 and CDR2: SGHRS and YFSETQ. Here the CDR3 reads CASSVPLVTSSYNEQFF. CDR3 coding DNA: TGCGCCAGCAGCGTACCACTAGTCACCAGCTCCTACAATGAGCAGTTCTTC. Looking up the rest from reference TRBV5-1 and TRBJ2-1 gives the full variable domain: KAGVTQTPRYLIKTRGQQVTLSCSPISGHRSVSWYQQTPGQGLQFLFEYFSETQRNKGNFPGRFSGRQFSNSRSEMNVSTLELGDSALYLCASSVPLVTSSYNEQFFGPGTRLTVL.

The chain links TRBV9 to TRBJ2-1; weak D call: TRBD2 (7 bases). The CDR3 contains 16 residues. The germline gives CDR1 SGDLS, CDR2 YYNGEE. Trimming shortened V by 0 bases and J by 4 bases, and 14 bases separated the two germline ends. In nucleotides, the CDR3 is TGTGCCAGCAGCGTAGCTAGCGGAAGGGGGTACAATGAGCAGTTCTTC. It translates to CASSVASGRGYNEQFF.

This clonotype was observed a few times. J is TRBJ2-3 and V is TRBV7-8; the D gene is possibly TRBD1 (5 bases). Trimming took 5 bases from V and 4 from J, leaving 34 bases between them. The germline gives CDR1 SGHVS, CDR2 FQNEAQ. The CDR3 runs 21 residues. In nucleotides, the CDR3 is TGTGCCAGCAGCCTGGATAGGGGCAGGGCGATTCCTAAATTGGTTGCAGATACGCAGTATTTT. Residues: CASSLDRGRAIPKLVADTQYF.

This clonotype has just a few counts. The chain couples TRBV7-9 to TRBJ1-2, with D unclear. The CDR3 contains 11 residues. Trimming left V 3 bases short and J 7 bases short, with 6 bases between. Germline lookup yields CDR1 SEHNR and CDR2 FQNEAQ (reference sequence). The CDR3 protein is CASSLAFGYTF. The CDR3 DNA reads TGTGCCAGCAGCTTGGCCTTTGGCTACACCTTC.

The CDR3 coding sequence is TGTGCCAGCAGCTTAACGACAGGGTCTGGTCAGCCCCAGCATTTT. This sequence encodes CASSLTTGSGQPQHF. The genes are TRBV7-2 and TRBJ1-5; TRBD1 aligns across 7 bases. Germline CDR1 and CDR2: SGHTA and FQGNSA. CDR3 length equals 15 residues. V was pared by 2 bases and J by 6 bases, with 7 bases of the junction left unmatched.

Many counts were recorded for this clonotype. The chain is built from TRBV7-2 and TRBJ2-5, with 7 bases that match TRBD2. The CDR3 has 15 amino acids. CDR1 is SGHTA, CDR2 FQGNSA, per germline. V shed 5 bases and J 7 bases; nucleotides not matched to a gene: 13. CDR3 bases: TGTGCCAGCAGCACTCGGGGACTACCCCCAGGGACCCAGTACTTC. This gives the protein CASSTRGLPPGTQYF.

The chain couples TRBV27 to TRBJ2-2, with D possibly called TRBD1 or TRBD2 (5 bases each). Trimming took off 6 bases at V and 7 bases at J, with 18 bases between the two ends. CDR3 length equals 15 residues. Looked up from germline, CDR1 is MNHEY and CDR2 is SMNVEV (reference sequence). CDR3 protein: CASRGTGTGVGELFF. In DNA, the CDR3 is TGTGCCAGCAGAGGGACGGGGACGGGTGTCGGGGAGCTGTTTTTT.

V is TRBV7-2 and J is TRBJ1-5; D is ambiguous. This CDR3 has 12 amino acids. The germline V gene has CDR1 SGHTA and CDR2 FQGNSA. V was trimmed by 5 bases and J by 3 bases, leaving 5 bases between them. The CDR3 nucleotides read TGTGCCAGCAGCACAAACAATCAGCCCCAGCATTTT. Translated: CASSTNNQPQHF.

This clonotype occurred a few times. The V and J genes are TRBV7-3 and TRBJ2-2; TRBD1 or TRBD2 may be the D gene (5 bases each). Germline CDR1 is SGHTA and CDR2 is FQGTGA. V was pared by 1 base and J by 6 bases, with 6 bases between. CDR3 length equals 13 residues. CDR3 DNA sequence: TGTGCCAGCAGCTTAAGGGGGTCCGGGGAGCTGTTTTTT. Translated, it gives CASSLRGSGELFF.

This clonotype was counted only a few times. The rearrangement joins TRBV6-2 or TRBV6-3 to TRBJ1-1; tentatively, D is TRBD1 (6 bases). CDR1 and CDR2 (germline): MNHEY, SVGEGT. Trimming cost V 7 bases and J 1 base, with 37 bases left between them. This CDR3 spans 22 amino acids. CDR3 bases: TGTGCCAGCACAAACTTCCCGGCGGCAGGGGTATCCAGGAAGATTTGGAACACTGAAGCTTTCTTT. This sequence encodes CASTNFPAAGVSRKIWNTEAFF.

This clonotype has a handful of counts. The CDR3 nucleotides read TGTGCCAGCAGCCCGACAGGGGCTGGGGCCAACGTCCTGACTTTC. Translated, it gives CASSPTGAGANVLTF. The rearrangement uses TRBV28 and TRBJ2-6, with 8 nucleotides matching TRBD1. With 6 bases clipped from V and 2 bases from J, the junction kept 3 bases outside the gene matches. The CDR3 totals 15 residues. CDR1 and CDR2 (germline): MDHEN, SYDVKM.

This clonotype was detected a few times. The chain is built from TRBV6-4 and TRBJ2-3; D may be TRBD1 (5 bases). The germline V gene encodes CDR1 MRHNA and CDR2 SNTAGT. The CDR3 runs to 14 residues. V lost 2 bases, J lost 5 bases, and 11 bases lay in between. The CDR3 DNA is TGTGCCAGCAGTGACCAAGTGGGGCGAGATACGCAGTATTTT. This sequence encodes CASSDQVGRDTQYF.

The CDR3 here is CATGDLNTDTQYF. The DNA for the CDR3 is TGTGCCACAGGGGACTTAAACACAGATACGCAGTATTTT. The V and J genes are TRBV15 and TRBJ2-3, with TRBD2 as a possible D gene (6 bases). The ends were cut back, 9 bases at V and 2 bases at J, with 12 bases in the middle. The CDR3 length is 13 residues. Germline V gene data show CDR1 as LNHNV and CDR2 as YYDKDF (reference sequence).

This clonotype was counted only a few times. The gene calls are TRBV5-1 and TRBJ1-2; unclear D gene. CDR3 length equals 13 residues. Germline loops: CDR1 SGHRS, CDR2 YFSETQ. Trimming shortened V by 1 base and J by 6 bases, and 10 bases separated the two germline ends. CDR3 region: CASSLPSENGYTF. The CDR3 DNA follows: TGCGCCAGCAGCTTGCCCTCCGAGAATGGCTACACCTTC.

This clonotype appeared a few times. The chain employs TRBV15 and TRBJ1-5, with D maybe TRBD1 (5 bases). The CDR3 is made up of 16 amino acids. V was trimmed by 2 bases and J by 0 bases, leaving 11 bases between them. The germline V gene encodes CDR1 LNHNV and CDR2 YYDKDF (reference sequence). CDR3 sequence: CATSRSNRRSNQPQHF. DNA for the CDR3: TGTGCCACCAGCAGATCCAACAGGCGTAGCAATCAGCCCCAGCATTTT.

This clonotype was seen more than once but under ten times. The chain employs TRBV6-6 and TRBJ1-2; D might be TRBD1 (5 bases). This CDR3 contains 14 residues. Germline V gives CDR1 MNHNY, CDR2 SVGAGI (reference sequence). With 6 bases removed from V and 4 bases from J, the gap between germline ends came to 15 bases. The CDR3 protein is CASRSEGDGYGYTF. The CDR3 coding sequence is TGTGCCAGCAGGTCCGAAGGGGACGGCTATGGCTACACCTTC.

This clonotype was observed at least ten times. The rearrangement links TRBV12-3 or TRBV12-4 to TRBJ2-3, with 7 positions matching TRBD2. V lost 2 bases to trimming and J lost 6 bases; unmatched junction nucleotides: 11. The CDR3 covers 16 residues. Here the CDR3 reads CASSLPGLHLPDTQYF. The CDR3 nucleotides read TGTGCCAGCAGTTTACCGGGACTACACCTGCCGGATACGCAGTATTTT.

This clonotype has more than one count but fewer than ten. DNA for the CDR3: TGTGCCAGCAGTTACCCGACTAGCGTCTATGAGCAGTTCTTC. This translates into CASSYPTSVYEQFF. This chain connects TRBV6-6 to TRBJ2-1, with 8 bases matching TRBD2. Trimming cost V 2 bases and J 8 bases; bases outside gene matches: 5. Germline values: CDR1 MNHNY, CDR2 SVGAGI (reference sequence). The CDR3 has 14 amino acids.

This clonotype has ten or more counts. CDR3 protein: CSARGSSGRSYEQYF. The DNA for the CDR3 is TGCAGTGCTAGAGGCAGTAGCGGGAGGTCCTACGAGCAGTACTTC. This sequence joins TRBV20-1 and TRBJ2-7, with 10 bases aligning to TRBD2. This CDR3 is 15 amino acids long. Germline CDR1 is DFQATT and CDR2 is SNEGSKA (reference sequence). With V trimmed by 1 base and J by 1 base, 4 bases remained unmatched.

This clonotype turned up a few times. This chain connects TRBV12-3 or TRBV12-4 to TRBJ1-5, with D unresolved. V was shortened by 2 bases and J by 2 bases, with 10 bases between the two germline ends. The CDR3 length is 15 residues. The CDR3 loop is CASSLRGRGNQPQHF. Here the CDR3 DNA reads TGTGCCAGCAGTTTACGGGGTCGAGGCAATCAGCCCCAGCATTTT.

V and J are TRBV5-1 and TRBJ2-1; 8 nucleotides line up with TRBD2. From germline, CDR1 is SGHRS and CDR2 YFSETQ. The CDR3 covers 16 residues. V lost 6 bases to trimming and J lost 0 bases; unmatched junction nucleotides: 8. CDR3 loop: CASTLTSGSSYNEQFF. DNA of the CDR3: TGCGCCAGCACCTTAACTAGCGGCAGCTCCTACAATGAGCAGTTCTTC.

This clonotype was seen many times. The V call is TRBV6-5, the J call TRBJ1-3; D perhaps matches TRBD1 (5 bases). V lost 2 bases, J lost 0 bases, and 5 bases lay in between. The CDR3 has 14 amino acids. Germline lookup yields CDR1 MNHEY and CDR2 SVGAGI. This CDR3 reads CASSYDSSGNTIYF. CDR3 DNA: TGTGCCAGCAGTTACGACAGCTCTGGAAACACCATATATTTT.

The chain couples TRBV4-1 to TRBJ2-4; D is ambiguous. CDR3 size: 15 residues. V shed 0 bases and J shed 6 bases, with 12 bases lying between them. CDR1 and CDR2 from the germline V gene are MGHRA and YSYEKL. This chain's CDR3 is CASSQDFLAINIQYF. The CDR3, as DNA: TGCGCCAGCAGCCAAGACTTCCTGGCTATAAACATTCAGTACTTC.

The chain couples TRBV7-9 to TRBJ1-4, with TRBD1 matching 12 bases. Germline CDR1 is SEHNR and CDR2 is FQNEAQ (reference sequence). The J segment lost 8 bases and the V segment lost 5 bases, leaving 6 bases of the junction unmatched. This CDR3 spans 15 amino acids. CDR3: CASSTRDRGLEKLFF. The CDR3 DNA reads as TGTGCCAGCAGCACCCGGGACAGGGGGCTAGAAAAACTGTTTTTT.

The chain employs TRBV6-6 and TRBJ1-4; D perhaps matches TRBD1 (6 bases). V shed 0 bases and J shed 6 bases, with 17 bases lying between them. This CDR3 is built from 17 residues. Germline V lookup: CDR1 MNHNY, CDR2 SVGAGI (reference sequence). As DNA, the CDR3 is TGTGCCAGCAGTTACTCCGGGTACAGGGCGGCGGATGAAAAACTGTTTTTT. It is translated as CASSYSGYRAADEKLFF.

In its sample, this clonotype was seen a few times. The rearrangement uses TRBV10-2 and TRBJ2-2, with D possibly TRBD1 on 6 matching bases. The CDR3 is 15 amino acids. Between the trimmed V and J ends, which lost 6 bases and 3 bases, there was a span of 14 bases. In germline, CDR1 is WSHSY, CDR2 SAAADI. The CDR3 DNA reads TGCGCCAGCAGACCGGGACACCAGGACACCGGGGAGCTGTTTTTT. It codes for CASRPGHQDTGELFF.

The table lists this clonotype with a few counts. This chain connects TRBV7-2 to TRBJ2-2, with D tentatively TRBD1 or TRBD2 (6 bases each). V lost 5 bases and J 4 bases, leaving 20 bases between the germline ends. Germline loops: CDR1 SGHTA, CDR2 FQGNSA. The CDR3 runs 17 residues. The CDR3 loop is CASSQPWGADPTGELFF. The CDR3 bases are TGTGCCAGCAGCCAACCCTGGGGGGCCGACCCCACCGGGGAGCTGTTTTTT.

This clonotype appeared a few times. V usage is TRBV15 and J usage is TRBJ1-1, with D unclear. There are 13 residues in the CDR3. Germline CDR1 is LNHNV and CDR2 is YYDKDF (reference sequence). V lost 0 bases and J 10 bases, leaving 12 bases between the germline ends. The CDR3: CATSRDKWQVAFF. The CDR3 nucleotides read TGTGCCACCAGCAGAGATAAGTGGCAGGTAGCTTTCTTT.

The chain is built from TRBV11-2 and TRBJ1-1; D is undetermined. Trimming pared 2 bases from V and 6 bases from J, leaving 13 bases between. The CDR3 covers 14 residues. Germline V gene data show CDR1 as SGHAT and CDR2 as FQNNGV. Written as DNA, the CDR3 is TGTGCCAGCAGCTTATTCGGGGTTACCCCTGAAGCTTTCTTT. This gives the protein CASSLFGVTPEAFF. Full variable domain (rest looked up from reference TRBV11-2 and TRBJ1-1): EAGVAQSPRYKIIEKRQSVAFWCNPISGHATLYWYQQILGQGPKLLIQFQNNGVVDDSQLPKDRFSAERLKGVDSTLKIQPAKLEDSAVYLCASSLFGVTPEAFFGQGTRLTVV.